These 17 T cell receptor beta chains share one sample of origin, sequenced in a study of CD8+CD57+ T cells in acquired aplastic anemia. CDR3 and TCR beta VDJ profiling relied on a genomic DNA template. A single record per CDR3 protein comes from TCRdb applying MiXCR to the reads. The table shows about 190,000 distinct CDR3 sequences, with roughly half occurring only once. Sequenced sample: sorted CD4+, CD8+, or CD8+CD57+ T cells (not recorded which) from PBMCs. These receptors were collected from a human donor in good health, serving as a control.

This clonotype was counted between two and nine times. The chain carries TRBV9 and TRBJ2-7; possibly TRBD1 for D (6 bases). The V gene lost 1 base and the J gene lost 5 bases, with 10 bases spanning the gap. Germline V gene lookup returns CDR1 SGDLS and CDR2 YYNGEE. This CDR3 region has 13 residues. The CDR3 spells CASSVSAGDEQYF. As DNA, the CDR3 is TGTGCCAGCAGCGTAAGTGCAGGGGACGAGCAGTACTTC.

V gene TRBV11-2 combines with J gene TRBJ2-2; 10 positions match TRBD1. The germline V gene has CDR1 SGHAT and CDR2 FQNNGV. V was pared by 8 bases and J by 7 bases, with 7 bases of the junction left unmatched. This CDR3 region has 14 residues. The CDR3 sequence: CASSRDRGDGELFF. In nucleotides, the CDR3 is TGTGCCAGCTCTAGGGACAGGGGCGACGGGGAGCTGTTTTTT.

The chain employs TRBV29-1 and TRBJ2-7; TRBD1 matches 10 bases. The trim removed 8 bases at V and 0 bases at J, leaving 7 bases unmatched. The germline gives CDR1 SQVTM, CDR2 ANQGSEA. This CDR3 is built from 14 residues. The CDR3 loop is CSNAGTGVSYEQYF. As DNA, the CDR3 is TGCAGCAACGCCGGGACAGGGGTCTCCTACGAGCAGTACTTC.

At least ten counts were recorded for this clonotype. The J gene is TRBJ2-3, the V gene TRBV4-1, with 9 bases lining up with TRBD1. Trimming cost V 8 bases and J 2 bases; bases outside gene matches: 5. CDR3 length: 14 amino acids. Germline CDR1 reads MGHRA; CDR2 reads YSYEKL. This CDR3 is CASEDRGNTDTQYF. DNA of the CDR3: TGCGCCAGCGAGGACAGGGGTAACACAGATACGCAGTATTTT.

This chain links TRBV6-1 with TRBJ2-4, with TRBD1 matching over 10 bases. J lost 6 bases, V lost 3 bases, and 17 bases had no gene match. CDR1 and CDR2 (germline): MNHNS, SASEGT. CDR3 size: 19 residues. The CDR3 region has the DNA TGTGCCAGCAGTGACCGGTTGGACAGGGGGAGAGGTGGTGGAAACATTCAGTACTTC. Encoded protein: CASSDRLDRGRGGGNIQYF.

This sequence joins TRBV19 and TRBJ2-5; D might be TRBD1 or TRBD2, each matching 6 bases. From germline, CDR1 is LNHDA and CDR2 SQIVND (reference sequence). This CDR3 comprises 14 residues. With 2 bases removed from V and 4 bases from J, the gap between germline ends came to 11 bases. The CDR3 region is CASSIPGAGETQYF. For the CDR3, the DNA is TGTGCCAGTAGTATACCGGGGGCAGGAGAGACCCAGTACTTC.

The chain couples TRBV9 to TRBJ2-1; 9 bases map to TRBD2. The CDR3 totals 18 residues. Trimming removed 0 bases from V and 9 bases from J; junction bases left unmatched: 16. In germline, CDR1 is SGDLS, CDR2 YYNGEE. The CDR3 loop reads CASSVEWTSARGLGEQFF. The DNA for the CDR3 is TGTGCCAGCAGCGTAGAGTGGACTAGCGCTCGGGGGCTTGGTGAGCAGTTCTTC. The complete variable domain, with remaining parts taken from reference TRBV9 and TRBJ2-1, reads DSGVTQTPKHLITATGQRVTLRCSPRSGDLSVYWYQQSLDQGLQFLIQYYNGEERAKGNILERFSAQQFPDLHSELNLSSLELGDSALYFCASSVEWTSARGLGEQFFGPGTRLTVL.

The V and J genes are TRBV10-3 and TRBJ1-2, with TRBD1 matching over 9 bases. This CDR3 has 15 amino acids. In germline, CDR1 is ENHRY, CDR2 SYGVKD. V trimming: 7 bases; J trimming: 0 bases; junction bases outside the gene matches: 6. CDR3 loop: CAIKSGTGSNYGYTF. The CDR3 DNA reads TGTGCCATCAAGAGTGGGACAGGGTCTAACTATGGCTACACCTTC.

This clonotype was recorded only once. The chain is built from TRBV7-2 and TRBJ2-5; either TRBD1 or TRBD2 may fit D (5 bases each). V was shortened by 3 bases and J by 9 bases, with 17 bases between the two germline ends. The CDR3 sequence is 14 residues long. The germline gives CDR1 SGHTA, CDR2 FQGNSA. For the CDR3, the DNA is TGTGCCAGCAGCTTTGATGGGGGTATGGCGGCCCAGTACTTC. Translating gives CASSFDGGMAAQYF.

This clonotype was found once. A much larger clone is a single base away; this may be a read error. The V and J genes are TRBV4-1 and TRBJ1-2; D possibly corresponds to TRBD1 (5 bases). CDR3 length equals 18 residues. Germline V gene sequence: CDR1 MGHRA, CDR2 YSYEKL. CDR3: CASSQDLASGVTNYGNTF. The CDR3 nucleotides read TGCGCCAGCAGCCAAGACCTTGCTTCGGGGGTAACTAACTATGGCAACACCTTC.

This chain connects TRBV6-5 to TRBJ1-2; TRBD1 aligns across 8 bases. Unmatched junction bases numbered 7, after V lost 5 bases and J lost 8 bases. The CDR3 is 13 residues long. Germline CDR1 is MNHEY and CDR2 is SVGAGI. CDR3 nucleotide sequence: TGTGCCAGCAGTGGACTCAGGGGGCAAGGCTACACCTTC. Translated: CASSGLRGQGYTF.

V and J are TRBV24-1 and TRBJ2-7; perhaps TRBD2 as D (7 bases). Germline CDR1 and CDR2: KGHDR and SFDVKD. V lost 5 bases and J 0 bases, leaving 10 bases between the germline ends. CDR3 length equals 14 residues. CDR3 coding DNA: TGTGCCACCAGTGCGGGGGGCTCCTCCTACGAGCAGTACTTC. This codes for CATSAGGSSYEQYF.

On this clonotype: One end of the junction is discordant with germline, which a read error may explain. The rearrangement uses TRBV20-1 and TRBJ1-6; a possible D gene is TRBD1 (6 bases). CDR3 length: 16 amino acids. Per the germline V gene, CDR1 is DFQATT and CDR2 is SNEGSKA (reference sequence). CDR3 amino acids: CSARDRVGTGTFPLHF. The CDR3 coding sequence is TGCAGCGCTAGAGATCGAGTTGGCACAGGGACCTTCCCCCTCCACTTT.

This chain uses TRBV18 with TRBJ2-7, with a weak D call TRBD2 (5 bases). The length of the CDR3 is 14 residues. V was trimmed by 5 bases and J by 2 bases, leaving 13 bases between them. The germline gives CDR1 KGHSH, CDR2 LQKENI. This chain's CDR3 is CASSTGNPTYEQYF. The CDR3 coding sequence is TGTGCCAGCTCAACCGGGAACCCAACCTACGAGCAGTACTTC.

This clonotype was detected only a few times. CDR3 nucleotides: TGTGCCAGCAGCTTGACAGGCGGTGGGGAATCACCCCTCCACTTT. Residues: CASSLTGGGESPLHF. This chain connects TRBV7-2 to TRBJ1-6; D is perhaps TRBD1 (6 bases). Trimming cost V 3 bases and J 10 bases, with 16 bases left between them. CDR1 and CDR2 (germline): SGHTA, FQGNSA. CDR3 length: 15 residues.

The rearrangement joins TRBV11-3 to TRBJ2-2, with TRBD1 identical over 10 bases. Losses at the gene ends were 4 bases for V and 1 base for J; bases not matched to a gene: 6. The CDR3 is 17 amino acids. The germline CDR1 and CDR2 sequences are SGHNT and YENEEA. CDR3 nucleotide sequence: TGTGCCAGCAGCTCGGGACAGGGGACAGAGAACACCGGGGAGCTGTTTTTT. It yields the protein CASSSGQGTENTGELFF.

The chain combines TRBV20-1 with TRBJ2-5; D perhaps matches TRBD1 (5 bases). V lost 7 bases, J lost 3 bases, and 12 bases lay in between. CDR3 size: 12 residues. CDR1 is DFQATT and CDR2 is SNEGSKA in the germline V gene (reference sequence). The CDR3 sequence: CSVTGREETQYF. DNA for the CDR3: TGCAGTGTCACAGGCCGCGAAGAGACCCAGTACTTC.